The source of this T cell receptor beta chain is a study of OX40 agonist ivuxolimab in advanced cancers. Findings and limits, study-wide: Patients who responded partially at 0.1-3.0 mg/kg showed clonal expansion ranking among the lowest.

The method was immunoSEQ multiplex PCR; TCRdb's version includes in-frame clones alone and lacks a portion of them. Of about 74,000 clones listed, 86% are singletons. CDR3 length: 16 residues. Trimming took 1 base from V and 9 from J; bases not matched to a gene: 8. The germline CDR1 and CDR2 sequences are MGHRA and YSYEKL. This clone was found once. The antigen remains undetermined. The specimen comprised CD4+ or CD8+ T cells sorted from blood, sampled in a trial of the OX40 agonist ivuxolimab. The V call is TRBV4-1, the J call TRBJ2-1; 11 bases map to TRBD2. This clonotype was obtained from an adult with an advanced solid tumor such as melanoma, head and neck, liver or kidney cancer. CDR3 coding DNA: TGCGCCAGCAGCCAAGTGCTAGCGGGGGGCCCGGGTGAGCAGTTCTTC. It yields the protein CASSQVLAGGPGEQFF.